This TCR beta chain was found in a study of T cells in localized non-small cell lung cancer. This clone appeared a few times. The antigen remains unidentified. Assay: immunoSEQ multiplex PCR; the TCRdb copy retains only in-frame clones and omits some. The top ten clones hold about 4.7% of a sample with 40,000 to 55,000 clones, around 81% of them seen once. Study-level points and caveats: Uninvolved adjacent lung showed higher T cell clonality than tumor. Only one tumor region was sequenced, so heterogeneity remains possible.

The clonotype was recovered from a woman aged 40-69 years with stage II lung adenocarcinoma. The material was PBMCs, obtained before any cancer treatment.

The CDR3 nucleotides are TGCGCCAGCAGCTTGGTTACAGTCTCCTACGAGCAGTACTTC. This sequence encodes CASSLVTVSYEQYF. The V and J genes are TRBV5-1 and TRBJ2-7; D remains unclear. Per germline, CDR1 SGHRS and CDR2 YFSETQ. The CDR3 totals 14 residues. Trimming took 0 bases from V and 0 from J, leaving 7 bases between them.